This T cell receptor beta chain emerged from a study of T-cell memory formation after mild COVID-19. This clonotype was seen only a few times. V dropped 7 bases and J dropped 4; count of bases not matched to a gene: 5. The CDR3 is 13 residues long. CDR1 and CDR2 (germline): SQVTM, ANQGSEA. TCRdb independently ran MiXCR on the 5' RACE reads; one entry per CDR3 protein. The sample lists hundreds of thousands of distinct CDR3 sequences; approximately 18% were seen once. The origin of this receptor is an adult woman who had mild COVID-19 (a few samples of this study predate the infection). Cell type and time point are not known. The gene calls are TRBV29-1 and TRBJ2-5; 11 positions agree with TRBD2. What was sequenced was PBMCs or a T cell subset sorted from them (not recorded which). The CDR3 DNA follows: TGCAGCGCCCTGACTAGCGGGGTAGAGACCCAGTACTTC. Translation: CSALTSGVETQYF. The full variable domain, completed using reference TRBV29-1 and TRBJ2-5, is SAVISQKPSRDICQRGTSLTIQCQVDSQVTMMFWYRQQPGQSLTLIATANQGSEATYESGFVIDKFPISRPNLTFSTLTVSNMSPEDSSIYLCSALTSGVETQYFGPGTRLLVL.